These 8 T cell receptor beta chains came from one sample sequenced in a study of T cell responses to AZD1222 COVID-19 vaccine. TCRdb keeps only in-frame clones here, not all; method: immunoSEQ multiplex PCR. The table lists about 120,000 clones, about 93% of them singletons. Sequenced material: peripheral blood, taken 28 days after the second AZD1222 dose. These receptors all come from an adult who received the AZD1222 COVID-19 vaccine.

The CDR3 DNA reads as TGTGCCAGCAGCCGGGACCCGGGGGCGAATCAGCCCCAGCATTTT. Translated, it gives CASSRDPGANQPQHF. The J gene is TRBJ1-5, the V gene TRBV7-2, with D tentatively TRBD1 (6 bases). From germline, CDR1 is SGHTA and CDR2 FQGNSA. The CDR3 contains 15 residues. V was trimmed by 5 bases and J by 4 bases, leaving 15 bases between them.

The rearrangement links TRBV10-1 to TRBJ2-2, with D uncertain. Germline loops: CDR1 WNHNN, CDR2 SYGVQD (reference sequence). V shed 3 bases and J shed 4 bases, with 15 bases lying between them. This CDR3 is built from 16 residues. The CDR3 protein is CASSETGPVATGELFF. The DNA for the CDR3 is TGCGCCAGCAGTGAAACCGGGCCCGTTGCCACCGGGGAGCTGTTTTTT.

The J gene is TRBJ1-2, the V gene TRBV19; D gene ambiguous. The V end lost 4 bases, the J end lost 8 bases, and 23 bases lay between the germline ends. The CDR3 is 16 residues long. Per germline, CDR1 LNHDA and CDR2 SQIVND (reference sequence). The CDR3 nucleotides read TGTGCCAGTAGTAGTACCGGGAACCCCAAAGATTTCGGCTACACCTTC. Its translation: CASSSTGNPKDFGYTF.

CDR3 protein: CASQRIGGLWQETQYF. The DNA for the CDR3 is TGTGCCAGTCAGCGAATCGGGGGGCTTTGGCAAGAGACCCAGTACTTC. This sequence joins TRBV7-9 and TRBJ2-5, with D perhaps TRBD2 (7 bases). The CDR3 sequence is 16 residues long. Germline V CDR1 and CDR2: SEHNR, FQNEAQ (reference sequence). Deletions cut 9 bases from V and 2 bases from J, with 22 bases between.

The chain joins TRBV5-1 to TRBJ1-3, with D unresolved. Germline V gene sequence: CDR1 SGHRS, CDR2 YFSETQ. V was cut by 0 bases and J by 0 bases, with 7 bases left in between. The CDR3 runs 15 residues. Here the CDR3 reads CASSLGQNSGNTIYF. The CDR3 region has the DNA TGCGCCAGCAGCTTGGGTCAGAACTCTGGAAACACCATATATTTT.

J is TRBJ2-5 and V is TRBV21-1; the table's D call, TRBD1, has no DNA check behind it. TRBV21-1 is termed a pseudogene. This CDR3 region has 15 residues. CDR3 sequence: CASSKGGQALETQYF. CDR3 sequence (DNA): TGTGCCAGCAGCAAAGGAGGACAGGCCCTAGAGACCCAGTACTTC.

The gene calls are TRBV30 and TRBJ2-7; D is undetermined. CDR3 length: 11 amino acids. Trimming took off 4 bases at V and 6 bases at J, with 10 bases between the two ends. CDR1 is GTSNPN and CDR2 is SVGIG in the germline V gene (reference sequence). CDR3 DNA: TGTGCCTGGAAGGTGTTATTCGAGCAGTACTTC. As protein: CAWKVLFEQYF.

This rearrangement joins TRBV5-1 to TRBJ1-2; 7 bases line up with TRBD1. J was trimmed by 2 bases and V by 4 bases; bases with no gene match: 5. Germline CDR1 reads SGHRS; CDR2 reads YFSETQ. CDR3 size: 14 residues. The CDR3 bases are TGCGCCAGCAGCCCAGAGGGACAGAACTATGGCTACACCTTC. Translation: CASSPEGQNYGYTF.